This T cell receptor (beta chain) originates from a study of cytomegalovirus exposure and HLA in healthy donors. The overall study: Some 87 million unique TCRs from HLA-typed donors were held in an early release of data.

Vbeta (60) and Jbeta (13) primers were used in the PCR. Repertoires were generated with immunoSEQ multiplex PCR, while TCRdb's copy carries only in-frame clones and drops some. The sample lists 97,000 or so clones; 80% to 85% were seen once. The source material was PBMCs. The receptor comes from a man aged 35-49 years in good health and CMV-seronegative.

The CDR3 region is CASSLGANSPLHF. In DNA form, the CDR3 reads TGCGCCAGCAGCTTAGGGGCCAATTCACCCCTCCACTTT. The rearrangement uses TRBV5-1 and TRBJ1-6; weak D call: TRBD1 (5 bases). The CDR3 is 13 residues long. CDR1 is SGHRS and CDR2 is YFSETQ in the germline V gene. V was shortened by 2 bases and J by 7 bases, with 7 bases between the two germline ends.